The next 25 T cell receptor beta chains were all read from a single sample in a study of blood T cell repertoires in COVID-19. Assay: immunoSEQ multiplex PCR; the TCRdb copy retains only in-frame clones and omits some. The sample consists of about 200,000 clones, around nine tenths of them appearing once. The sample consisted of peripheral blood. All receptors derive from a man in his 60s with COVID-19, enrolled during active disease.

This chain uses TRBV7-9 with TRBJ2-1; weak D call: TRBD1 (6 bases). Germline V gene lookup returns CDR1 SEHNR and CDR2 FQNEAQ (reference sequence). V gave up 1 base and J gave up 0 bases, with 16 bases separating them. The CDR3 sequence is 18 residues long. The DNA of the CDR3 is TGTGCCAGCAGCTTAGGCCTGACAGGCTCCGGCTCCTACAATGAGCAGTTCTTC. Translating it yields CASSLGLTGSGSYNEQFF.

J is TRBJ2-7 and V is TRBV6-1; maybe TRBD2 (5 bases). Trimming cost V 2 bases and J 1 base, with 9 bases left between them. The CDR3 spans 14 residues. CDR1 and CDR2 (germline): MNHNS, SASEGT. CDR3 DNA: TGTGCCAGCAGTGAACGCTGGAGGTCCTACGAGCAGTACTTC. Translation gives CASSERWRSYEQYF.

This chain links TRBV28 with TRBJ2-3; 7 positions agree with TRBD2. After removal of 3 bases from V and 2 bases from J, the junction contained 2 bases not matched to a gene. The CDR3 length is 14 residues. From germline, CDR1 is MDHEN and CDR2 SYDVKM. CDR3 region: CASSFSGFTDTQYF. Written as DNA, the CDR3 is TGTGCCAGCAGTTTTAGCGGGTTCACAGATACGCAGTATTTT.

The rearrangement joins TRBV6-6 to TRBJ2-7, with D unresolved. CDR3 length: 13 residues. Germline CDR1 and CDR2: MNHNY and SVGAGI (reference sequence). V was shortened by 7 bases and J by 4 bases, with 14 bases between the two germline ends. CDR3 DNA sequence: TGTGCCAGCACCCTTACAACGGGTTACGAGCAGTACTTC. Translation: CASTLTTGYEQYF.

The chain recombines TRBV2 with TRBJ1-2; D might be TRBD1 (5 bases). The CDR3 consists of 14 residues. Germline V gene sequence: CDR1 SNHLY, CDR2 FYNNEI. The V end was cut by 8 bases, the J end by 3 bases, with 16 bases between. The CDR3 loop is CASATGMGDYGYTF. CDR3 nucleotide sequence: TGTGCCAGCGCTACAGGTATGGGCGACTATGGCTACACCTTC.

The chain has TRBV5-1 and TRBJ1-5; possible D gene TRBD1, 5 bases. Germline V gene lookup returns CDR1 SGHRS and CDR2 YFSETQ. V lost 0 bases and J lost 3, with 10 bases in between. The CDR3 loop spans 15 amino acids. The CDR3 region is CASSLEAGYNQPQHF. DNA for the CDR3: TGCGCCAGCAGCTTGGAGGCAGGGTACAATCAGCCCCAGCATTTT. The full variable domain, with the rest looked up from reference TRBV5-1 and TRBJ1-5, is KAGVTQTPRYLIKTRGQQVTLSCSPISGHRSVSWYQQTPGQGLQFLFEYFSETQRNKGNFPGRFSGRQFSNSRSEMNVSTLELGDSALYLCASSLEAGYNQPQHFGDGTRLSIL.

The chain combines TRBV3-1 (or the pseudogene TRBV3-2) with TRBJ2-7, with D possibly being TRBD2 (7 bases). The V gene lost 3 bases and the J gene lost 4 bases, with 19 bases spanning the gap. There are 16 residues in the CDR3. The germline V gene encodes CDR1 LGHDT and CDR2 YNNKEL (reference sequence). The CDR3 region is CASSQSEGGGRYEQYF. In DNA, the CDR3 is TGTGCCAGCAGCCAGTCCGAGGGGGGGGGCCGGTACGAGCAGTACTTC.

The chain joins TRBV7-2 to TRBJ1-3; 7 bases align to TRBD1. Losses at the gene ends were 3 bases for V and 4 bases for J; bases not matched to a gene: 3. CDR3 size: 14 residues. Germline loops: CDR1 SGHTA, CDR2 FQGNSA. CDR3 DNA sequence: TGTGCCAGCAGCTTCACAGGGGACGGAAACACCATATATTTT. It translates to CASSFTGDGNTIYF.

This chain connects TRBV28 to TRBJ1-1; D gene unclear. The CDR3 totals 11 residues. The V and J ends lost 3 bases and 7 bases respectively, with 6 bases between them. Germline V CDR1 and CDR2: MDHEN, SYDVKM. This chain's CDR3 is CASSLGVEAFF. The CDR3 DNA is TGTGCCAGCAGTTTGGGAGTTGAAGCTTTCTTT. Combining the CDR3 with reference TRBV28 and TRBJ1-1 gives the whole variable domain DVKVTQSSRYLVKRTGEKVFLECVQDMDHENMFWYRQDPGLGLRLIYFSYDVKMKEKGDIPEGYSVSREKKERFSLILESASTNQTSMYLCASSLGVEAFFGQGTRLTVV.

The rearrangement joins TRBV19 to TRBJ1-6; D not certain. Trimming removed 3 bases at V and 9 bases at J, with 12 bases between. This CDR3 comprises 14 residues. From germline, CDR1 is LNHDA and CDR2 SQIVND (reference sequence). Here the CDR3 DNA reads TGTGCCAGTAGTATTGGGAGATTTGGTTCACCCCTCCACTTT. Its translation is CASSIGRFGSPLHF.

The chain carries TRBV19 and TRBJ1-1; possible D gene TRBD1, 5 bases. The V gene lost 2 bases and the J gene lost 1 base, with 8 bases spanning the gap. In germline, CDR1 is LNHDA, CDR2 SQIVND (reference sequence). CDR3 length: 14 amino acids. The CDR3 bases are TGTGCCAGTAGTATAAACCAGGGGAACACTGAAGCTTTCTTT. It is translated as CASSINQGNTEAFF.

The table lists this clone with a few counts. This chain uses TRBV11-2 with TRBJ1-2; 7 positions match TRBD1. The germline gives CDR1 SGHAT, CDR2 FQNNGV. The CDR3 totals 16 residues. The junction had 11 bases not matched to a gene; V was cut back by 7 bases and J by 0 bases. CDR3 nucleotide sequence: TGTGCCAGCAACCCCTTGACAGGGCCAGCTAACTATGGCTACACCTTC. This sequence encodes CASNPLTGPANYGYTF.

This rearrangement joins TRBV5-8 to TRBJ1-5, with 7 bases fitting TRBD1. The germline V gene has CDR1 SGHTS and CDR2 YDEGEE. The length of the CDR3 is 14 residues. With V trimmed by 2 bases and J by 8 bases, 7 bases remained unmatched. CDR3 coding DNA: TGTGCCAGCAGCTTTACCGGGACAGTGAAGCCCCAGCATTTT. It translates to CASSFTGTVKPQHF.

V usage is TRBV7-9 and J usage is TRBJ1-3, with D uncertain. Trimming cost V 2 bases and J 0 bases, with 14 bases left between them. Looked up from germline, CDR1 is SEHNR and CDR2 is FQNEAQ (reference sequence). The CDR3 runs 17 residues. CDR3 residues: CASSLPSGAFSGNTIYF. The CDR3 nucleotides are TGTGCCAGCAGCTTACCTTCTGGAGCCTTCTCTGGAAACACCATATATTTT.

The rearrangement uses TRBV11-2 and TRBJ2-2, with a tentative D call TRBD1 (6 bases). The germline V and J ends were trimmed by 6 bases and 8 bases, with 10 bases remaining between them. The germline gives CDR1 SGHAT, CDR2 FQNNGV. This CDR3 spans 12 amino acids. CDR3 sequence: CASRSRGGELFF. DNA for the CDR3: TGTGCCAGCAGATCCAGGGGTGGGGAGCTGTTTTTT. Filled out from reference TRBV11-2 and TRBJ2-2, the complete variable domain reads EAGVAQSPRYKIIEKRQSVAFWCNPISGHATLYWYQQILGQGPKLLIQFQNNGVVDDSQLPKDRFSAERLKGVDSTLKIQPAKLEDSAVYLCASRSRGGELFFGEGSRLTVL.

This chain joins TRBV9 and TRBJ2-2, with TRBD2 identical over 11 bases. The CDR3 extends over 16 amino acids. V was pared by 4 bases and J by 1 base, with 3 bases of the junction left unmatched. Per the germline V gene, CDR1 is SGDLS and CDR2 is YYNGEE. CDR3 in amino acids: CASSPTSGGNTGELFF. In DNA, the CDR3 is TGTGCCAGCAGCCCAACTAGCGGGGGGAACACCGGGGAGCTGTTTTTT.

The V gene is TRBV9, the J gene TRBJ2-1; 8 nucleotides align to TRBD1. Germline assignment: CDR1 SGDLS and CDR2 YYNGEE. After removal of 6 bases from V and 4 bases from J, the junction contained 9 bases not matched to a gene. The CDR3 has 15 residues. The CDR3 sequence is CASNPTGAIYNEQFF. The CDR3 DNA follows: TGTGCCAGCAACCCGACAGGGGCCATTTACAATGAGCAGTTCTTC. The whole variable domain, filled in from reference TRBV9 and TRBJ2-1, reads DSGVTQTPKHLITATGQRVTLRCSPRSGDLSVYWYQQSLDQGLQFLIQYYNGEERAKGNILERFSAQQFPDLHSELNLSSLELGDSALYFCASNPTGAIYNEQFFGPGTRLTVL.

This sequence joins TRBV28 and TRBJ2-3; D is undetermined. Germline values: CDR1 MDHEN, CDR2 SYDVKM. The V and J ends lost 3 bases and 0 bases respectively, with 7 bases between them. The CDR3 is 14 residues long. The DNA for the CDR3 is TGTGCCAGCAGTTTGCAGGCCAGCACAGATACGCAGTATTTT. This encodes CASSLQASTDTQYF.

This rearrangement joins TRBV6-6 to TRBJ2-7, with D tentatively TRBD2 (5 bases). This CDR3 has 13 amino acids. Germline CDR1 reads MNHNY; CDR2 reads SVGAGI (reference sequence). V was pared by 4 bases and J by 3 bases, with 10 bases between. The CDR3 sequence: CASSSPGIYEQYF. The CDR3 DNA is TGTGCCAGCAGTTCCCCGGGGATCTACGAGCAGTACTTC.

The genes are TRBV4-3 and TRBJ1-6, with D uncertain. V lost 3 bases to trimming and J lost 7 bases, with 10 bases between them. The CDR3 is 14 residues long. Germline V gives CDR1 LGHNA, CDR2 YSLEER. For the CDR3, the DNA is TGCGCCAGCAGCCAGACGGCAGGAAATTCACCCCTCCACTTT. Encoded protein: CASSQTAGNSPLHF.

V is TRBV4-1 and J is TRBJ1-1; tentatively, D is TRBD1 (6 bases). Trimming removed 2 bases from V and 6 bases from J, with 22 bases in between. Germline lookup yields CDR1 MGHRA and CDR2 YSYEKL. The CDR3 extends over 17 amino acids. The CDR3 nucleotides are TGCGCCAGCAGCCAATTTTCAGGGACACAGATGCGTGCTGAAGCTTTCTTT. Amino acids: CASSQFSGTQMRAEAFF.

CDR3 sequence (DNA): TGTGCCAGCAGTTTAGGGCAGTCGTCCTATGGCTACACCTTC. It specifies CASSLGQSSYGYTF. V is TRBV28 and J is TRBJ1-2; D unclear. From germline, CDR1 is MDHEN and CDR2 SYDVKM. V was shortened by 2 bases and J by 4 bases, with 11 bases between the two germline ends. The CDR3 totals 14 residues.

The genes are TRBV27 and TRBJ2-1; a possible D gene is TRBD2 (5 bases). This CDR3 is 13 amino acids long. The V end was cut by 6 bases, the J end by 7 bases, with 13 bases between. CDR1 is MNHEY, CDR2 SMNVEV, per germline (reference sequence). The CDR3 DNA reads as TGTGCCAGCAGCCTTGTCCGCGGGAATGAGCAGTTCTTC. Translation gives CASSLVRGNEQFF.

This chain links TRBV11-2 with TRBJ2-1; 10 bases line up with TRBD2. Germline trimming cut 2 bases from V and 0 bases from J; bases unmatched to any gene: 7. There are 18 residues in the CDR3. The germline CDR1 and CDR2 sequences are SGHAT and FQNNGV. CDR3 DNA: TGTGCCAGCAGCTTAATAGTGGCTAGCGGGAGCTCCTACAATGAGCAGTTCTTC. This sequence encodes CASSLIVASGSSYNEQFF.

The genes are TRBV6-6 and TRBJ2-2; 9 positions agree with TRBD1. This CDR3 is 15 amino acids long. CDR1 is MNHNY, CDR2 SVGAGI, per germline (reference sequence). The junction had 1 base not matched to a gene; V was cut back by 4 bases and J by 1 base. CDR3 sequence: CASSSGQGNTGELFF. As DNA, the CDR3 is TGTGCCAGCAGTTCGGGACAGGGGAACACCGGGGAGCTGTTTTTT.